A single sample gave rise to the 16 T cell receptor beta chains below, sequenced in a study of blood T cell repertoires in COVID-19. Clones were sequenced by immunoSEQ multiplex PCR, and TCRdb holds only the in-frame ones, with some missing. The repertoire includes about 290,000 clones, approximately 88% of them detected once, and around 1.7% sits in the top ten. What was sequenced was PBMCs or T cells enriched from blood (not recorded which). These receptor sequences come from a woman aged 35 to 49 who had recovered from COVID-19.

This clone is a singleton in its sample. CDR3 in DNA: TGTGCCAGTAGTATTGGACAGGGAGGGGCCTACGAGCAGTACTTC. It encodes CASSIGQGGAYEQYF. V usage is TRBV19 and J usage is TRBJ2-7; D perhaps matches TRBD1 (8 bases). The V gene lost 3 bases and the J gene lost 2 bases, with 14 bases spanning the gap. The CDR3 runs to 15 residues. Per germline, CDR1 LNHDA and CDR2 SQIVND (reference sequence). The full variable domain, rest sourced from reference TRBV19 and TRBJ2-7, is DGGITQSPKYLFRKEGQNVTLSCEQNLNHDAMYWYRQDPGQGLRLIYYSQIVNDFQKGDIAEGYSVSREKKESFPLTVTSAQKNPTAFYLCASSIGQGGAYEQYFGPGTRLTVT.

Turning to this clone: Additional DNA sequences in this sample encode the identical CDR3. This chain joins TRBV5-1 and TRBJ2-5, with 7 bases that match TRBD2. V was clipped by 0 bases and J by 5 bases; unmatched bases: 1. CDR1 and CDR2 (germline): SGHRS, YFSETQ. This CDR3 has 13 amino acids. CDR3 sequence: CASSLAGGETQYF. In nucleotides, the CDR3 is TGCGCCAGCAGCTTGGCCGGGGGGGAGACCCAGTACTTC.

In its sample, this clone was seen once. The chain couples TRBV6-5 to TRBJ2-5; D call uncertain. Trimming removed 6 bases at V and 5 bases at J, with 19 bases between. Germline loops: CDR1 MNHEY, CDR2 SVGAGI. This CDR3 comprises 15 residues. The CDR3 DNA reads TGTGCCAGCAGCCACCTTGGGCAGGTTGTGGAGACCCAGTACTTC. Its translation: CASSHLGQVVETQYF.

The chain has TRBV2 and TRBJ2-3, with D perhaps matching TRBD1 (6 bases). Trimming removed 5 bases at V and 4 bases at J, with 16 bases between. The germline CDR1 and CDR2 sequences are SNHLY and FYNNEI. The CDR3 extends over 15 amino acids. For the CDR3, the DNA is TGTGCCAGCAGTAAACAGGGCTCCGGAGCAGATACGCAGTATTTT. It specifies CASSKQGSGADTQYF.

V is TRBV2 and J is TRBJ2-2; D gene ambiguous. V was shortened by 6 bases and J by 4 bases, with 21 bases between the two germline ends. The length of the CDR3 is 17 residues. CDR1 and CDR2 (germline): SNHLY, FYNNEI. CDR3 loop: CASSITPLETFTGELFF. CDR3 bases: TGTGCCAGCAGCATAACTCCGTTGGAGACCTTCACCGGGGAGCTGTTTTTT.

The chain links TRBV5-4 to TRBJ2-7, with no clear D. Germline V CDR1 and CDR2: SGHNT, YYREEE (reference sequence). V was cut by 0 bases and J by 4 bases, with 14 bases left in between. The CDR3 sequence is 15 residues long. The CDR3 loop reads CASSLALGLSYEQYF. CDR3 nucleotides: TGTGCCAGCAGCTTGGCATTGGGCCTTTCATACGAGCAGTACTTC.

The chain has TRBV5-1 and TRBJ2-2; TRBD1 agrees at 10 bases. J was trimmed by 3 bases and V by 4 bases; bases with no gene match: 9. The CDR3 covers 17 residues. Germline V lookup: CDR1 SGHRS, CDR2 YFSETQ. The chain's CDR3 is CASSADRGPLDTGELFF. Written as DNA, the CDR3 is TGCGCCAGCAGCGCCGACAGGGGGCCGTTGGACACCGGGGAGCTGTTTTTT.

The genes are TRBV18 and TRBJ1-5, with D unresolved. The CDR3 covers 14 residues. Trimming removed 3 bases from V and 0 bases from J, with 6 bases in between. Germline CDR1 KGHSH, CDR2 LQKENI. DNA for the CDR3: TGTGCCAGCTCACCGGCATATAGCAATCAGCCCCAGCATTTT. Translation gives CASSPAYSNQPQHF.

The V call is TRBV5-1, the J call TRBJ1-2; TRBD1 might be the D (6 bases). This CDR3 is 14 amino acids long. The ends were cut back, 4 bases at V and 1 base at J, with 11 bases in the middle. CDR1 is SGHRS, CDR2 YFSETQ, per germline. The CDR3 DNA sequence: TGCGCCAGCAGCCCAGGCAGGGGTAACTATGGCTACACCTTC. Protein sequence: CASSPGRGNYGYTF.

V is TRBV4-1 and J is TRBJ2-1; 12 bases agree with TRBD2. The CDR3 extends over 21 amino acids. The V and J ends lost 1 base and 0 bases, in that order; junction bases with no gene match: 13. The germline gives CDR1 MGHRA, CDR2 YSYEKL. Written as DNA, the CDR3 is TGCGCCAGCAGCCAAGTAAGTCTAGCGGGGGGGTGGACCCGCTCCTACAATGAGCAGTTCTTC. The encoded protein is CASSQVSLAGGWTRSYNEQFF.

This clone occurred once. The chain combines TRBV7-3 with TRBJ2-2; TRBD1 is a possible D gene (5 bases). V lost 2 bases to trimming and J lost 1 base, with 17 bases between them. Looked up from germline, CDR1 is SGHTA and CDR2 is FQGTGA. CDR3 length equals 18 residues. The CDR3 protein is CASSLYSSGAGNTGELFF. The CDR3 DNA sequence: TGTGCCAGCAGCTTATATTCGAGTGGGGCAGGGAACACCGGGGAGCTGTTTTTT.

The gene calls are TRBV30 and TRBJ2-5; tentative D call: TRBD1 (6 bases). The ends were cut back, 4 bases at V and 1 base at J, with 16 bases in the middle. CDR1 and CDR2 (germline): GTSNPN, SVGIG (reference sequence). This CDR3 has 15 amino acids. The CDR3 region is CAWTLGLGAQETQYF. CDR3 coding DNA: TGTGCCTGGACTCTTGGCCTGGGGGCCCAAGAGACCCAGTACTTC.

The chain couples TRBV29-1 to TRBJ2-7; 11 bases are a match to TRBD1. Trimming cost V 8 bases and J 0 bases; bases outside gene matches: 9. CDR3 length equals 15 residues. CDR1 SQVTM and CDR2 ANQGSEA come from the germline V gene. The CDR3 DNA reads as TGCAGCCCTTCCGGGACAGGGGGGCCCTCCTACGAGCAGTACTTC. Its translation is CSPSGTGGPSYEQYF.

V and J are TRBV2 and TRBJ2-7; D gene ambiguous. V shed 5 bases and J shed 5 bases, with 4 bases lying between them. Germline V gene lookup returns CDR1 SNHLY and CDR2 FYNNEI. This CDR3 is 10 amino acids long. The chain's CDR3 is CASSRDEQYF. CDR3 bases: TGTGCCAGCAGTCGCGACGAGCAGTACTTC.

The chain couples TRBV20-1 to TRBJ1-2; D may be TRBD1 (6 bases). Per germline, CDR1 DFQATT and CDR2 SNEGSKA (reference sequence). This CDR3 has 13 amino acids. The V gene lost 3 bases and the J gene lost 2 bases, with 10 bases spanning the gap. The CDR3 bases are TGCAGTGCTAGTCAGGGGACAAACTATGGCTACACCTTC. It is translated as CSASQGTNYGYTF.

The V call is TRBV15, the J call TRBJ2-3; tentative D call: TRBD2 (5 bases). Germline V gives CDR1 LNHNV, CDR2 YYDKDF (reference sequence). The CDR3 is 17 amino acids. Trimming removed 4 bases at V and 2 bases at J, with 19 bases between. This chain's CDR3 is CATSKTKTGSITDTQYF. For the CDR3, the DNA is TGTGCCACCAGCAAAACCAAGACGGGGTCCATCACAGATACGCAGTATTTT.